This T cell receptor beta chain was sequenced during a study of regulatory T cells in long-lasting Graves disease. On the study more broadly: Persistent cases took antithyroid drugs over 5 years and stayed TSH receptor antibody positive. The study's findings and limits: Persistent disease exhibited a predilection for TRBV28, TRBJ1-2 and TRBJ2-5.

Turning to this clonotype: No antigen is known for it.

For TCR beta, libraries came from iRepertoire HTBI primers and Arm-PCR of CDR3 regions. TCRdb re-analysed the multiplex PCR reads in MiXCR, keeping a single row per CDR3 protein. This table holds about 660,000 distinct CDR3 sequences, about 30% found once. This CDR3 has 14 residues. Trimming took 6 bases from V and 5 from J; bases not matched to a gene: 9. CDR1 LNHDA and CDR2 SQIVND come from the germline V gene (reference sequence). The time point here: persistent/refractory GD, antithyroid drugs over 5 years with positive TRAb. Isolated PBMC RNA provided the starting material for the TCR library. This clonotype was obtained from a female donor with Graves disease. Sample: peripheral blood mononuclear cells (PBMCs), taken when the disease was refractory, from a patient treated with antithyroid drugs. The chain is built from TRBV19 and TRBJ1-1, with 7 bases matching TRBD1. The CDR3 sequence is CASSVTGSGTEAFF. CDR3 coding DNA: TGTGCCAGTAGCGTGACAGGGTCAGGGACTGAAGCTTTCTTT.